This TCR beta chain emerged from a study of T cells after yellow fever vaccination. Across the study: In the case of low-cell-number fractions, SMART-Seq v4 Ultra Low Input was used for preparation.

V lost 0 bases and J 4 bases, leaving 6 bases between the germline ends. Germline V gene sequence: CDR1 SGHDN, CDR2 FVKESK. This CDR3 is built from 13 residues. Note on this clonotype: Its antigen is still unknown.

A single record per CDR3 protein comes from TCRdb applying MiXCR to the 5' RACE reads. The sample holds 250,000 or so distinct CDR3 sequences; 6.9% are singletons and the top ten take about 0.9%. Study-level results: Most clones from primary vaccination resurfaced after the booster (around 97% CD4, around 91% CD8).

The origin of this receptor is a man younger than 45 who received the YFV17D yellow fever vaccine. The rearrangement links TRBV14 to TRBJ1-1, with D hard to call. Sample: CD4+ T cells sorted from PBMCs, taken 15 days after the yellow fever booster vaccination. This chain's CDR3 is CASSQEASTEAFF. The CDR3 DNA reads TGTGCCAGCAGCCAAGAGGCTTCCACTGAAGCTTTCTTT.